The rows below give T cell receptor beta chains drawn from one sample of a study of blood T cell repertoires in COVID-19. The method was immunoSEQ multiplex PCR; TCRdb's version includes in-frame clones alone and lacks a portion of them. The sample yields about 230,000 clones, approximately 84% seen once. Sample: peripheral blood. The receptors were gathered from a man aged 50-60 years with COVID-19, enrolled during active disease. Both conserved end residues are part of each CDR3. Each record gives: CDR3 length, V gene, D gene, clone size, J gene, CDR3 protein. The D gene is left open where the match is weak. Clone size is given for some rows only: seen once, a few or many times, or a class if the clone is expanded.

13	TRBV28	TRBD1	NA	TRBJ1-4	CASQQGTNEKLFF
15	TRBV5-5	TRBD1	NA	TRBJ1-5	CASSLKTGFNQPQHF
13	TRBV11-2	NA	few	TRBJ1-4	CASSLRETEKLFF
13	TRBV12-3/TRBV12-4	NA	NA	TRBJ2-3	CASAVLRADTQYF
13	TRBV6-5	NA	NA	TRBJ1-1	CASRGYRNTEAFF
15	TRBV11-2	TRBD1	NA	TRBJ1-1	CASSPLQGRGTEAFF
16	TRBV4-2	TRBD1	few	TRBJ1-2	CASSQDGTGVNYGYTF
16	TRBV19	NA	once	TRBJ2-3	CASSISAGPGADTQYF
13	TRBV5-1	NA	NA	TRBJ1-5	CASSYDRDQPQHF
17	TRBV6-2/TRBV6-3	TRBD2	NA	TRBJ2-5	CASSYYISGGPQETQYF
17	TRBV3-1/TRBV3-2	TRBD1	NA	TRBJ2-3	CASSQAGTGGSTDTQYF
15	TRBV24-1	TRBD1	NA	TRBJ2-3	CATSEMGQGLDTQYF
15	TRBV3-1/TRBV3-2	TRBD2	NA	TRBJ2-7	CASSPPRGGAEEQYF
16	TRBV4-1	TRBD1	NA	TRBJ1-3	CASSLLTGQGFDTIYF
14	TRBV7-8	NA	few	TRBJ2-1	CASSFGEPYNEQFF
15	TRBV4-2	NA	NA	TRBJ2-2	CASSQSGSNTGELFF